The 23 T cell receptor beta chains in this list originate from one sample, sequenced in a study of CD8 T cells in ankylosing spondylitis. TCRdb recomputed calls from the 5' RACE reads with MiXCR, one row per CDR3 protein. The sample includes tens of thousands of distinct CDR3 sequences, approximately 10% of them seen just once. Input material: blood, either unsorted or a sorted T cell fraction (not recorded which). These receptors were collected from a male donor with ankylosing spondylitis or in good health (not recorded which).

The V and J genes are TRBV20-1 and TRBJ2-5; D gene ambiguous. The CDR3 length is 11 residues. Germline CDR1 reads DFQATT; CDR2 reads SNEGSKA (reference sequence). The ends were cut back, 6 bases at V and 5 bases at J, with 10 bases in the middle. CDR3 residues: CSAQVGETQYF. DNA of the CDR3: TGCAGTGCCCAGGTCGGGGAGACCCAGTACTTC.

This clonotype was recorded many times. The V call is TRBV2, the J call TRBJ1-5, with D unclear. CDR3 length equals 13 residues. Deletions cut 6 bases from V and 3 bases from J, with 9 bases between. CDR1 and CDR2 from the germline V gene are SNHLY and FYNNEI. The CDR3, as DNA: TGTGCCAGCAGCCAGGTGTTCAATCAGCCCCAGCATTTT. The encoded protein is CASSQVFNQPQHF.

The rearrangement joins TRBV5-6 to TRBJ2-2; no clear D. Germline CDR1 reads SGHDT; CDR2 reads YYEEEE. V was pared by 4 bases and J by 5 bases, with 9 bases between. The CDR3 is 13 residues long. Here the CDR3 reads CASSVTSTGELFF. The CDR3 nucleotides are TGTGCCAGCAGCGTGACGTCAACCGGGGAGCTGTTTTTT.

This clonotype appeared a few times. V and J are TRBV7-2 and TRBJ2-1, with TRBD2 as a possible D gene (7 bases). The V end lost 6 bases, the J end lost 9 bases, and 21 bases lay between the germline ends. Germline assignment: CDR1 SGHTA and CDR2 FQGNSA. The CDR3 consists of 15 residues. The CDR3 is CASRISGGGVGEQFF. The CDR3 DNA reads TGTGCCAGCAGAATAAGTGGGGGGGGCGTTGGTGAGCAGTTCTTC. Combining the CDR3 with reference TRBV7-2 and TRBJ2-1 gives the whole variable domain GAGVSQSPSNKVTEKGKDVELRCDPISGHTALYWYRQSLGQGLEFLIYFQGNSAPDKSGLPSDRFSAERTGGSVSTLTIQRTQQEDSAVYLCASRISGGGVGEQFFGPGTRLTVL.

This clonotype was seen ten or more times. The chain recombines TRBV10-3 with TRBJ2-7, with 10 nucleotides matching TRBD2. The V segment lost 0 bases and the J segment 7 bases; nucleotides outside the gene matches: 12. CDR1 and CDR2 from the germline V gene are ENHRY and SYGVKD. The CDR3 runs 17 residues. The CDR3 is CAISESRSGRYPGEQYF. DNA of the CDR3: TGTGCCATCAGTGAGTCCCGTAGCGGGAGGTACCCGGGGGAGCAGTACTTC.

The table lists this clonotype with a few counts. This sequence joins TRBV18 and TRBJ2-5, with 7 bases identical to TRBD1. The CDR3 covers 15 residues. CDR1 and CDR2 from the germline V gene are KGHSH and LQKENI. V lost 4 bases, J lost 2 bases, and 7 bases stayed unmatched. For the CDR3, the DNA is TGTGCCAGCTCACTCTACCGGGACAGACAAGAGACCCAGTACTTC. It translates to CASSLYRDRQETQYF. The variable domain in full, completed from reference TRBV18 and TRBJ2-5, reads NAGVMQNPRHLVRRRGQEARLRCSPMKGHSHVYWYRQLPEEGLKFMVYLQKENIIDESGMPKERFSAEFPKEGPSILRIQQVVRGDSAAYFCASSLYRDRQETQYFGPGTRLLVL.

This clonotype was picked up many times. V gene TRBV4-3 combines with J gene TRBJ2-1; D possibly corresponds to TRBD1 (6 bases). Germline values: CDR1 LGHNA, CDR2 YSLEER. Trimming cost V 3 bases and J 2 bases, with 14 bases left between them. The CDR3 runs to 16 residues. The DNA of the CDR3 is TGCGCCAGCAGCCAGGGGGCGAGCGGAGCCTACAATGAGCAGTTCTTC. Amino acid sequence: CASSQGASGAYNEQFF.

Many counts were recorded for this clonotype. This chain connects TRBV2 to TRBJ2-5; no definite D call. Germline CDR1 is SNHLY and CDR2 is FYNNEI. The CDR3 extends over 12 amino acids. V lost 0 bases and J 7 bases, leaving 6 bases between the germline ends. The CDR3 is CASSEAIWTQYF. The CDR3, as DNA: TGTGCCAGCAGTGAAGCGATCTGGACCCAGTACTTC.

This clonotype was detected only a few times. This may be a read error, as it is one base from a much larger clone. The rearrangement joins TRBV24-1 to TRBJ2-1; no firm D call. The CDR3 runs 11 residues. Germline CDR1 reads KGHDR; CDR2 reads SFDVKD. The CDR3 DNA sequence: TGTGCCCCCAGCGCAAACAATGAGCAGTTCTTC. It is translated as CAPSANNEQFF.

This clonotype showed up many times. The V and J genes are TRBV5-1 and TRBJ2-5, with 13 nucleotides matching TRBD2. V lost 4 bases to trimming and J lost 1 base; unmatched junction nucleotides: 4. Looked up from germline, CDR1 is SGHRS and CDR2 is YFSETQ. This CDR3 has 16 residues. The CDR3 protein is CASSAGTSGIQETQYF. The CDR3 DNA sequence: TGCGCCAGCAGCGCCGGGACTAGCGGGATCCAAGAGACCCAGTACTTC. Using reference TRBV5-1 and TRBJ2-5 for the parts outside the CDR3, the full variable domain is KAGVTQTPRYLIKTRGQQVTLSCSPISGHRSVSWYQQTPGQGLQFLFEYFSETQRNKGNFPGRFSGRQFSNSRSEMNVSTLELGDSALYLCASSAGTSGIQETQYFGPGTRLLVL.

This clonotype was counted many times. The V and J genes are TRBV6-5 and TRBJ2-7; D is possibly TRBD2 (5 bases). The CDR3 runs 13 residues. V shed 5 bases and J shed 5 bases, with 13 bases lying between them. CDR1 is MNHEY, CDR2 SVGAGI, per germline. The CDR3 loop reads CASSRKADDEQYF. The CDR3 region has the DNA TGTGCCAGCAGTCGTAAAGCGGACGACGAGCAGTACTTC.

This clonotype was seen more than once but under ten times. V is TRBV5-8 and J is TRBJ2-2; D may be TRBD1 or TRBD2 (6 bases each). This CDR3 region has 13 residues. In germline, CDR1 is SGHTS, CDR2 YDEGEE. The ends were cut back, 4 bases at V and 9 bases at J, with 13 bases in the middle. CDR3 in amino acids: CASSVDGGRELFF. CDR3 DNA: TGTGCCAGCAGCGTCGACGGGGGCCGGGAGCTGTTTTTT.

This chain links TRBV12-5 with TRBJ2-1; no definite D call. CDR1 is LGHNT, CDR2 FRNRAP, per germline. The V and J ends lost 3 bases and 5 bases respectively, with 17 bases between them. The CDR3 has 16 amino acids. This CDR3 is CASGLIGPTQNNEQFF. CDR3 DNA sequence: TGTGCTAGTGGTTTAATCGGGCCTACACAGAACAATGAGCAGTTCTTC.

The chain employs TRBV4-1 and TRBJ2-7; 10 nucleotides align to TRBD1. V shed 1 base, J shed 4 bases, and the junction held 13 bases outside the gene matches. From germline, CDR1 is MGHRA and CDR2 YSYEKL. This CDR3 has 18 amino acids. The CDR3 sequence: CASSQGVLRRTGGYEQYF. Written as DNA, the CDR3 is TGCGCCAGCAGCCAAGGCGTCCTTCGGAGGACAGGGGGATACGAGCAGTACTTC.

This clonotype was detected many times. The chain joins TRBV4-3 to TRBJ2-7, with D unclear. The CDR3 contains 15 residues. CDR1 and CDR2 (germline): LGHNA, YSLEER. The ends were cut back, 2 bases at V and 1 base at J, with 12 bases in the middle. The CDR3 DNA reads TGCGCCAGCAGCCAAACCAAGGCTAGATCCTACGAGCAGTACTTC. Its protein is CASSQTKARSYEQYF.

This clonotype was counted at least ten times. The CDR3 loop reads CASRRGQGNQPQHF. The DNA for the CDR3 is TGTGCCAGTCGGAGGGGTCAGGGCAATCAGCCCCAGCATTTT. The chain links TRBV12-3 or TRBV12-4 to TRBJ1-5; weak D call: TRBD1 (5 bases). The CDR3 is 14 amino acids. Trimming removed 9 bases from V and 2 bases from J, with 14 bases in between.

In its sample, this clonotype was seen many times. Here the CDR3 reads CASSRTGTYIGEQYF. The DNA of the CDR3 is TGTGCCAGCAGCAGAACCGGGACCTACATCGGCGAGCAGTACTTC. The chain employs TRBV3-1 and TRBJ2-7, with D perhaps given as TRBD1 or TRBD2 (5 bases each). From germline, CDR1 is LGHDT and CDR2 YNNKEL (reference sequence). Deletions cut 5 bases from V and 6 bases from J, with 20 bases between. The CDR3 covers 15 residues.

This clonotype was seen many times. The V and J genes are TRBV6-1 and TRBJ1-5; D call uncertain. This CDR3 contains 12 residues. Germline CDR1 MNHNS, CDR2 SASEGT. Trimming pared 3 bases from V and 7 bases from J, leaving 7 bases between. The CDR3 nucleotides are TGTGCCAGCAGTGACAGCGACCAGCCCCAGCATTTT. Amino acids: CASSDSDQPQHF.

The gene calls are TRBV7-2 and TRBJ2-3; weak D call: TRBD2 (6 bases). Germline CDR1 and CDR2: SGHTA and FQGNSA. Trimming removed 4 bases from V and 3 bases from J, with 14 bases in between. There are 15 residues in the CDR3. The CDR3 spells CASSSLRTKTDTQYF. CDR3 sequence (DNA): TGTGCCAGCAGCTCCTTACGGACTAAAACAGATACGCAGTATTTT.

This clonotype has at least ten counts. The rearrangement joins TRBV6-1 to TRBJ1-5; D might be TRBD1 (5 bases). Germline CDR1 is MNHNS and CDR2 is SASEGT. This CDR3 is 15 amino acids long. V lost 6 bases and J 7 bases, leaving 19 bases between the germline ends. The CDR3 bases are TGTGCCAGCAGCCTGGGGGGGGAGAGAGGGCAGCCCCAGCATTTT. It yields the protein CASSLGGERGQPQHF.

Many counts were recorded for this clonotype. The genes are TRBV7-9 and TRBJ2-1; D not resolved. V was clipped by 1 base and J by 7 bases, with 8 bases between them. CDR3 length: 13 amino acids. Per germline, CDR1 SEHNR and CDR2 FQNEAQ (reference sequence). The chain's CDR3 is CASSLGLVNEQFF. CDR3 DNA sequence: TGTGCCAGCAGCTTAGGCCTGGTAAATGAGCAGTTCTTC.

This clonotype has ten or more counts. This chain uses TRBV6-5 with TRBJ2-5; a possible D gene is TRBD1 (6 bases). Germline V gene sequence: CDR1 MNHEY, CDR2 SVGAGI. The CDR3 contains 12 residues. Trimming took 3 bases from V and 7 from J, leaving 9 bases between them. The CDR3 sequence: CASSYDRRTQYF. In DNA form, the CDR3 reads TGTGCCAGCAGTTATGACAGGAGGACCCAGTACTTC.

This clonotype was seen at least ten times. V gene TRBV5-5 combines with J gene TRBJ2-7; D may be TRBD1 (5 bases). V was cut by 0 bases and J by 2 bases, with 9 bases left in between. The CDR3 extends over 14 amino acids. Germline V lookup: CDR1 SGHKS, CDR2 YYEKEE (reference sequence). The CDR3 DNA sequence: TGTGCCAGCAGCTTGGCAGGGTGGACCTACGAGCAGTACTTC. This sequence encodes CASSLAGWTYEQYF.